The TCR beta chain under discussion was sequenced for a study of CD8 T cells in ankylosing spondylitis. Study-level findings and limits: A TCR beta motif made of 7 to 9 highly homologous variants seemed typical of ankylosing spondylitis blood.

TCRdb analysed the 5' RACE reads with MiXCR anew, one entry per CDR3 protein. This table holds about 220,000 distinct CDR3 sequences, around 19% found once. Worth noting for this clonotype: The antigen is not known.

The CDR3 extends over 13 amino acids. Germline V lookup: CDR1 MDHEN, CDR2 SYDVKM. The germline V and J ends were trimmed by 3 bases and 2 bases, with 8 bases remaining between them. The chain carries TRBV28 and TRBJ2-7; D is undetermined. The receptor was derived from a male donor with ankylosing spondylitis. The sequenced material came from blood, either unsorted or a sorted T cell fraction (not recorded which). CDR3 bases: TGTGCCAGCAGTTTCTCAGATACCTACGAGCAGTACTTC. This translates into CASSFSDTYEQYF.